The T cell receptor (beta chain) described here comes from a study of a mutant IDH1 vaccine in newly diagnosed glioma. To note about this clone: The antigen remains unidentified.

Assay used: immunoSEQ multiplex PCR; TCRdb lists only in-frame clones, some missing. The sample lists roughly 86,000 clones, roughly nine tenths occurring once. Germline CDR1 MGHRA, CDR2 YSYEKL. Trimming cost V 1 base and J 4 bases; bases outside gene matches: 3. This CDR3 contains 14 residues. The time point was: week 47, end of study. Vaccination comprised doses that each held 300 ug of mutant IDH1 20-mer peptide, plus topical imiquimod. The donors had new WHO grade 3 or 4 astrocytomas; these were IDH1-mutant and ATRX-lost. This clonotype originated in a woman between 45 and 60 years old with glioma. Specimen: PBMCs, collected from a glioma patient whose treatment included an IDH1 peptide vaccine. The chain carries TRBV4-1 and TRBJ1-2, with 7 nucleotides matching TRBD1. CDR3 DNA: TGCGCCAGCAGCCAAGGGACAGGAACCTATGGCTACACCTTC. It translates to CASSQGTGTYGYTF.